This T cell receptor beta chain came from a study of blood T cell repertoires in COVID-19. Looking at the study overall: Sample material is recorded as cDNA or gDNA derived from T cells, B-cell-depleted T cells, or PBMCs.

Per the original methods: Amplification with reference gene primers provided the estimates of nucleated cell counts. Profiling relied on immunoSEQ multiplex PCR, and the TCRdb table lists in-frame clones only, not all of them. V, J and clone size reflect that table, while D and trimming were determined from the DNA. The table lists more than 250,000 clones, around 88% of them singletons. V dropped 4 bases and J dropped 2; count of bases not matched to a gene: 9. The CDR3 has 16 residues. Germline-derived CDR1 and CDR2 are SGHDT and YYEEEE. This TCR was sampled from a woman aged 35 to 49 who had recovered from COVID-19. The material sequenced was PBMCs or T cells enriched from blood (not recorded which). V and J are TRBV5-6 and TRBJ2-7, with 10 bases aligning to TRBD2. As DNA, the CDR3 is TGTGCCAGCAGCGCTATAGCGGGAGGTCCAACCTACGAGCAGTACTTC. Its protein is CASSAIAGGPTYEQYF.